What follows is one T cell receptor beta chain and its context. This record belongs to a study of blood T cell repertoires in COVID-19. Assay used: immunoSEQ multiplex PCR; TCRdb lists only in-frame clones, some missing. Among some 320,000 clones listed, about nine tenths were seen once. Germline-derived CDR1 and CDR2 are MRHNA and SNTAGT. The junction had 7 bases not matched to a gene; V was cut back by 4 bases and J by 4 bases. The CDR3 has 15 amino acids. The V gene is TRBV6-4, the J gene TRBJ1-2; 9 nucleotides match TRBD1. The TCR comes from a man aged 60 to 75 who had recovered from COVID-19. Sequenced material: PBMCs or T cells enriched from blood (not recorded which). The CDR3 here is CASSASGTGIYGYTF. The CDR3, as DNA: TGTGCCAGCAGTGCCTCCGGGACAGGGATCTATGGCTACACCTTC.